This TCR beta chain is drawn from a study of blood T cell repertoires in COVID-19. As for the study in general: Acute-phase and convalescent COVID-19 samples originated in the United States, Italy and Spain.

Germline lookup yields CDR1 SEHNR and CDR2 FQNEAQ (reference sequence). V was cut by 0 bases and J by 0 bases, with 9 bases left in between. This CDR3 is built from 16 residues. Original processing notes: Amplification from reference gene primers served as the basis for estimated nucleated cell counts. Generated by immunoSEQ multiplex PCR, the TCRdb table keeps only in-frame clones and is missing some. The DNA was the basis for D and trimming; V, J and clone size are from that table. The sample includes about 380,000 clones, roughly 86% of them seen just once. Sequenced input: peripheral blood. The TCR comes from a human donor with acute or convalescent COVID-19. The donor label of this sample is uncertain. The chain uses TRBV7-9 and TRBJ2-1; D remains unclear. CDR3 DNA sequence: TGTGCCAGCAGCTTAGCGTACGGTAGCTCCTACAATGAGCAGTTCTTC. It encodes CASSLAYGSSYNEQFF.